Described below is a single T cell receptor beta chain sequence and its context. The sample originates from a study of cytomegalovirus exposure and HLA in healthy donors. V lost 6 bases, J lost 3 bases, and 18 bases stayed unmatched. The length of the CDR3 is 19 residues. Per the germline V gene, CDR1 is MDHEN and CDR2 is SYDVKM. A multiplex PCR was run with 60 Vbeta primers and 13 Jbeta primers. Clones were sequenced by immunoSEQ multiplex PCR, and TCRdb holds only the in-frame ones, with some missing. The data contain 150,000 to 200,000 clones, around 62% of them singletons. The rearrangement joins TRBV28 to TRBJ1-5, with 9 bases aligning to TRBD1. This sequence originates from a man aged 40-49 years in good health and CMV-seronegative. Source material: PBMCs. CDR3 residues: CASSRLYLRQGGYNQPQHF. DNA of the CDR3: TGTGCCAGCAGCCGTCTCTATCTCAGACAGGGGGGTTACAATCAGCCCCAGCATTTT.